Reported below is one TCR beta chain. Its antigen remains unidentified. The sample comes from a study of T cell repertoires in cytomegalovirus infection. The V end was cut by 4 bases, the J end by 9 bases, with 23 bases between. This CDR3 spans 16 amino acids. CDR1 is SGDLS and CDR2 is YYNGEE in the germline V gene. From the reads, TCRdb called clonotypes with MiXCR, one entry per CDR3 protein. The table has some 310,000 distinct CDR3 sequences, 25% seen once; the top ten hold approximately 12%. Overall study findings and caveats: There were carriers of CMV plus the relevant HLA, and cumulative public TCR beta family frequency identified them.

The chain couples TRBV9 to TRBJ2-1; D possibly corresponds to TRBD1 (5 bases). The sequenced sample was cultured PBMCs, obtained from culture after CMV antigen stimulation. The TCR comes from a human donor in good health (CMV status not recorded). Some clones in this sample may be carry-over from other donors' samples. Here the CDR3 DNA reads TGTGCCAGCAGCACCCCGACAGCAAACCGTGCCGGTGAGCAGTTCTTC. Its protein is CASSTPTANRAGEQFF.